This T cell receptor (beta chain) was recorded in a study of response to subunit inactivated influenza vaccine. This CDR3 spans 15 amino acids. From germline, CDR1 is SGHRS and CDR2 YFSETQ. V lost 4 bases to trimming and J lost 4 bases; unmatched junction nucleotides: 8. TCRdb analysed the RT-PCR reads with MiXCR anew, one entry per CDR3 protein. The table lists 500,000 to 650,000 distinct CDR3 sequences, under 9% of them singletons. The study, taken as a whole, reports: It was the authors' suggestion that each seasonal influenza vaccination recruits few new T cells.

Regarding this clonotype: The antigen is undetermined.

This chain connects TRBV5-1 to TRBJ2-1, with 7 bases aligning to TRBD1. The receptor was derived from a man aged 50 to 69 who received an inactivated influenza vaccine. This specimen was PBMCs from blood, taken 23 to 25 months after vaccination. The CDR3 loop reads CASSLFETGYNEQFF. DNA for the CDR3: TGCGCCAGCAGCCTCTTTGAGACAGGGTACAATGAGCAGTTCTTC.